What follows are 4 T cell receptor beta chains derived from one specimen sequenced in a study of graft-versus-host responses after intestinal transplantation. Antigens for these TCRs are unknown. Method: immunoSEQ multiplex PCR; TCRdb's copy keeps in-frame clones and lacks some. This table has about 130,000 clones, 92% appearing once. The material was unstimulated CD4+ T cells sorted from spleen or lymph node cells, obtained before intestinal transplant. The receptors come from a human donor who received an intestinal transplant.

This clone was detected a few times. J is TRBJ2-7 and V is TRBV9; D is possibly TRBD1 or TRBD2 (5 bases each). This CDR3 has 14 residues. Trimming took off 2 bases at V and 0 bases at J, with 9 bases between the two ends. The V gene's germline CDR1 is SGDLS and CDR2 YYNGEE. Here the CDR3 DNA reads TGTGCCAGCAGCGTTCTAGGGACCTCCTACGAGCAGTACTTC. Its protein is CASSVLGTSYEQYF.

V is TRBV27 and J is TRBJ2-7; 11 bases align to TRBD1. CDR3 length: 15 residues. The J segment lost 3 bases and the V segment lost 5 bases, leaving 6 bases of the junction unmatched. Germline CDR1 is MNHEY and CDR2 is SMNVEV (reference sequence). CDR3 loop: CASSGEGTGGYEQYF. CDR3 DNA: TGTGCCAGCAGTGGCGAGGGGACAGGGGGCTACGAGCAGTACTTC.

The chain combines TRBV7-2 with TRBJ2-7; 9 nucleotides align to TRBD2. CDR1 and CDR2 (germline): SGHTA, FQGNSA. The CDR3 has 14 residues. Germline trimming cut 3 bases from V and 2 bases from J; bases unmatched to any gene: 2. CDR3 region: CASSFSGRAYEQYF. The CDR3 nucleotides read TGTGCCAGCAGCTTTAGCGGGAGAGCCTACGAGCAGTACTTC.

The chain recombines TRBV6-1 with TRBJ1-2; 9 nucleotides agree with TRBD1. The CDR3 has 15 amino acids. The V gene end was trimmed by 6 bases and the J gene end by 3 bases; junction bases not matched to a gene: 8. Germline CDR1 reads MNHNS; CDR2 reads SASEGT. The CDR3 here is CASRKDRGVDYGYTF. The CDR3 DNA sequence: TGTGCCAGCAGAAAAGACAGGGGGGTTGACTATGGCTACACCTTC.